This note documents a single T cell receptor beta chain sequence. CDR1 and CDR2 from the germline V gene are LGHNT and FRNRAP. The CDR3 covers 17 residues. V lost 2 bases, J lost 3 bases, and 19 bases lay in between. The data are from a study of shared clonotypes between healthy human individuals. On the study more broadly: The donors, a couple of women and a few men, were aged 18 to 49.

Some clones are missing from TCRdb's copy, which holds only in-frame ones; the method was immunoSEQ multiplex PCR. The sample consists of 2 million to 3 million clones, approximately 92% of them appearing once. This clonotype was sampled from a man aged 18 to 29 in good health. J is TRBJ1-1 and V is TRBV12-5; D uncertain. Source material: naive CD4+ T cells sorted from blood. Subset defined: CD45RA+ positively selected. DNA of the CDR3: TGTGCTAGTGGTTTGACCCCCAGCTCCCCCAGACACACTGAAGCTTTCTTT. Translation: CASGLTPSSPRHTEAFF.